The 10 T cell receptor beta chains below were found in one sample sequenced in a study of cytomegalovirus exposure and HLA in healthy donors. TCRdb keeps only in-frame clones here, not all; method: immunoSEQ multiplex PCR. This sample yields more than 140,000 clones, of which 85% to 90% are seen a single time; 2.5% to 4% belongs to the top ten. Sequencing was carried out using PBMCs. The receptor source for this set is a woman aged 18-29 years in good health and CMV-seropositive.

The gene calls are TRBV27 and TRBJ1-1; TRBD1 matches 7 bases. Germline-derived CDR1 and CDR2 are MNHEY and SMNVEV (reference sequence). The ends lost 4 bases at V and 2 bases at J; junction bases unmatched: 1. The CDR3 has 13 amino acids. CDR3 nucleotide sequence: TGTGCCAGCAGTTACAGGGGAAACACTGAAGCTTTCTTT. It is translated as CASSYRGNTEAFF.

J is TRBJ1-5 and V is TRBV6-1; D is unclear. V dropped 1 base and J dropped 7 bases, with 11 bases sitting between them. The germline V gene has CDR1 MNHNS and CDR2 SASEGT. This CDR3 spans 14 amino acids. The CDR3: CASSEDGRLQPQHF. CDR3 DNA: TGTGCCAGCAGTGAAGACGGCAGGCTACAGCCCCAGCATTTT.

The chain combines TRBV28 with TRBJ2-1; D not resolved. The CDR3 length is 11 residues. V lost 11 bases and J 4 bases, leaving 9 bases between the germline ends. Germline loops: CDR1 MDHEN, CDR2 SYDVKM. CDR3 nucleotide sequence: TGTGCCGCAGAGACATACAATGAGCAGTTCTTC. Amino acid sequence: CAAETYNEQFF.

The chain couples TRBV5-1 to TRBJ2-1; TRBD2 aligns across 7 bases. V was clipped by 2 bases and J by 6 bases; unmatched bases: 5. From germline, CDR1 is SGHRS and CDR2 YFSETQ. The CDR3 spans 14 residues. The CDR3 loop reads CASSLQPGGNEQFF. DNA for the CDR3: TGCGCCAGCAGCTTACAGCCGGGGGGCAATGAGCAGTTCTTC.

The CDR3 reads CASRYGLPETGELFF. In DNA form, the CDR3 reads TGTGCCAGCAGGTATGGACTCCCGGAGACCGGGGAGCTGTTTTTT. This chain connects TRBV5-6 to TRBJ2-2; D possibly corresponds to TRBD2 (5 bases). Looked up from germline, CDR1 is SGHDT and CDR2 is YYEEEE. This CDR3 region has 15 residues. V lost 5 bases, J lost 5 bases, and 16 bases lay in between.

There are a few counts of this clone. This chain uses TRBV30 with TRBJ2-1; D ambiguous. Trimming took off 1 base at V and 0 bases at J, with 13 bases between the two ends. This CDR3 is built from 16 residues. The germline V gene has CDR1 GTSNPN and CDR2 SVGIG (reference sequence). CDR3 loop: CAWSGHRASSYNEQFF. The CDR3, as DNA: TGTGCCTGGAGTGGTCATCGTGCGAGCTCCTACAATGAGCAGTTCTTC.

The J gene is TRBJ1-5, the V gene TRBV27; D possibly corresponds to TRBD1 (6 bases). In germline, CDR1 is MNHEY, CDR2 SMNVEV (reference sequence). The CDR3 is 15 amino acids. Trimming stripped 6 bases from V and 3 bases from J, with 15 bases between. The CDR3: CASREIQGPNQPQHF. CDR3 bases: TGTGCCAGCAGGGAGATACAGGGCCCCAATCAGCCCCAGCATTTT.

In DNA form, the CDR3 reads TGTGCCAGCAGCTTAACCGCTAGCGGGACCCAAGAGACCCAGTACTTC. Its translation is CASSLTASGTQETQYF. This chain uses TRBV7-3 with TRBJ2-5; 9 positions agree with TRBD2. There are 16 residues in the CDR3. The V segment lost 0 bases and the J segment 1 base; nucleotides outside the gene matches: 3. Germline V gene lookup returns CDR1 SGHTA and CDR2 FQGTGA.

The chain is built from TRBV5-1 and TRBJ2-1; the D gene is possibly TRBD2 (5 bases). Germline assignment: CDR1 SGHRS and CDR2 YFSETQ. Deletions cut 1 base from V and 2 bases from J, with 7 bases between. This CDR3 contains 14 residues. The CDR3 DNA follows: TGCGCCAGCAGCTTGTACGGGGCCTACAATGAGCAGTTCTTC. Amino acids: CASSLYGAYNEQFF. Drawing the rest from reference TRBV5-1 and TRBJ2-1, the complete variable domain is KAGVTQTPRYLIKTRGQQVTLSCSPISGHRSVSWYQQTPGQGLQFLFEYFSETQRNKGNFPGRFSGRQFSNSRSEMNVSTLELGDSALYLCASSLYGAYNEQFFGPGTRLTVL.

The chain is built from TRBV2 and TRBJ1-5; D not resolved. This CDR3 region has 13 residues. Trimming removed 4 bases from V and 6 bases from J, with 10 bases in between. Germline V gene sequence: CDR1 SNHLY, CDR2 FYNNEI. The CDR3 region is CASSGRTSQPQHF. CDR3 nucleotides: TGTGCCAGCAGTGGCAGGACTAGTCAGCCCCAGCATTTT.